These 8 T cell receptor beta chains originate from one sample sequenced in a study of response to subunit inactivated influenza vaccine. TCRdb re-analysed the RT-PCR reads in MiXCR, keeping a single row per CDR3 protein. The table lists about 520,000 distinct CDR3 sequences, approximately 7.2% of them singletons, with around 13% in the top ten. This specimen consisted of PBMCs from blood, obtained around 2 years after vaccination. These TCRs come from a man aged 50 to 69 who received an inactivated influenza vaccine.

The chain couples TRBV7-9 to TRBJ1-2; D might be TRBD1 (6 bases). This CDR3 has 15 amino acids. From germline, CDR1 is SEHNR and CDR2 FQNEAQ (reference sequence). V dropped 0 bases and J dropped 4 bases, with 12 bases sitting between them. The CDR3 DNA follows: TGTGCCAGCAGCTTAGCCGGACAGTTTTCCTATGGCTACACCTTC. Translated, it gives CASSLAGQFSYGYTF.

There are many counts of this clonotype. CDR3 loop: CASSVFGQATEAFF. The CDR3, as DNA: TGTGCCAGCAGCGTGTTCGGACAGGCAACTGAAGCTTTCTTT. The chain employs TRBV9 and TRBJ1-1; 7 bases are shared with TRBD1. Germline CDR1 is SGDLS and CDR2 is YYNGEE. Trimming at V came to 2 bases and at J to 5 bases, leaving 6 bases not matched to a gene. This CDR3 has 14 residues.

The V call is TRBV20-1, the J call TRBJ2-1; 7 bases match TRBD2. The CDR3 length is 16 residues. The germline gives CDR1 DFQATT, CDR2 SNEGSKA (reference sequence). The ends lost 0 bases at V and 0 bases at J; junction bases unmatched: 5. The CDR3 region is CSARDSGQGSYNEQFF. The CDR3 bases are TGCAGTGCTAGAGATAGCGGGCAGGGCTCCTACAATGAGCAGTTCTTC.

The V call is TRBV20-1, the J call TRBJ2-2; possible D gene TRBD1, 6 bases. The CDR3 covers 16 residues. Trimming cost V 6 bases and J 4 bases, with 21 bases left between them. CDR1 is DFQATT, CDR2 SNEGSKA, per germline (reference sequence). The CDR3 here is CSAHRMGHDSTGELFF. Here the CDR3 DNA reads TGCAGTGCCCACCGCATGGGACACGACTCCACCGGGGAGCTGTTTTTT.

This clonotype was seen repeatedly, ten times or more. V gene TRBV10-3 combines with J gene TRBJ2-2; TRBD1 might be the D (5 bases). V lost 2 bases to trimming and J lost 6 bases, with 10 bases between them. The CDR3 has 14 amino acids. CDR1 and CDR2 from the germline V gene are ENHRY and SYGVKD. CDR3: CAISEIRGSGELFF. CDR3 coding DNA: TGTGCCATCAGTGAGATTAGGGGTTCCGGGGAGCTGTTTTTT.

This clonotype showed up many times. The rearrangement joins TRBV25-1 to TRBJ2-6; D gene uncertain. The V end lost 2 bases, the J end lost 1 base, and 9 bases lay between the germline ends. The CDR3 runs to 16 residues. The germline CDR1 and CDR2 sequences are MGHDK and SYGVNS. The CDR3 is CASSEGLESGANVLTF. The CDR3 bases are TGTGCCAGCAGTGAAGGGCTAGAGTCTGGGGCCAACGTCCTGACTTTC.

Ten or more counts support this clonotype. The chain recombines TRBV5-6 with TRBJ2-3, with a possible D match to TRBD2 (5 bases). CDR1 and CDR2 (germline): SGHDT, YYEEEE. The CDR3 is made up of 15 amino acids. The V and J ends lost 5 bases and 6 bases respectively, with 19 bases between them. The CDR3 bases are TGTGCCAGCAGTTTCGGGAAGGCCCTAGGGGATACGCAGTATTTT. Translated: CASSFGKALGDTQYF. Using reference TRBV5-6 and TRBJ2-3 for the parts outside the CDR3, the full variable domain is DAGVTQSPTHLIKTRGQQVTLRCSPKSGHDTVSWYQQALGQGPQFIFQYYEEEERQRGNFPDRFSGHQFPNYSSELNVNALLLGDSALYLCASSFGKALGDTQYFGPGTRLTVL.

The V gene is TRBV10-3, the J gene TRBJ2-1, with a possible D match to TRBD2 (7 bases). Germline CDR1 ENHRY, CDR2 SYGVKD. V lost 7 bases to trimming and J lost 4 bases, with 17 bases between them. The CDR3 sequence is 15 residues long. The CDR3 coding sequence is TGTGCCATCAAAACGGGGGGCGGACCATACAATGAGCAGTTCTTC. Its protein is CAIKTGGGPYNEQFF.